This TCR beta chain was captured in a study of blood T cell repertoires in COVID-19. Method: immunoSEQ multiplex PCR; TCRdb's copy keeps in-frame clones and lacks some. The sample holds 120,000 to 150,000 clones, approximately 84% seen once. The CDR3 is 14 residues long. Germline assignment: CDR1 KGHSH and CDR2 LQKENI. The V and J ends lost 0 bases and 7 bases respectively, with 11 bases between them. This chain uses TRBV18 with TRBJ2-3, with D possibly being TRBD2 (5 bases). Sequenced: peripheral blood. The clonotype comes from a woman at least 80 years old in a cohort sampled during active or convalescent COVID-19. This CDR3 reads CASSPPDGGYTQYF. The CDR3 DNA reads as TGTGCCAGCTCACCACCCGACGGAGGATATACGCAGTATTTT.